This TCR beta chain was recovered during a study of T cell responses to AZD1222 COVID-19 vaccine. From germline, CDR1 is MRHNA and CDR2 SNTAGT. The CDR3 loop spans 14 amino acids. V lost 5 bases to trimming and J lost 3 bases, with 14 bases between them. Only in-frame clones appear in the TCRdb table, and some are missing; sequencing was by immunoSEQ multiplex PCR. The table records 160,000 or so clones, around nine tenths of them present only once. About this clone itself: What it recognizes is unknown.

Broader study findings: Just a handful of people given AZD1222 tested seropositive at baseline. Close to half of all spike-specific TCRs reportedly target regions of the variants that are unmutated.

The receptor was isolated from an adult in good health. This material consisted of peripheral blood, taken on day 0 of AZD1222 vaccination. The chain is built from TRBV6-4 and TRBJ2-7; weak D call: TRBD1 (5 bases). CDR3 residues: CASSHTGDSYEQYF. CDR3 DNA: TGTGCCAGCAGTCATACCGGCGACAGCTACGAGCAGTACTTC.